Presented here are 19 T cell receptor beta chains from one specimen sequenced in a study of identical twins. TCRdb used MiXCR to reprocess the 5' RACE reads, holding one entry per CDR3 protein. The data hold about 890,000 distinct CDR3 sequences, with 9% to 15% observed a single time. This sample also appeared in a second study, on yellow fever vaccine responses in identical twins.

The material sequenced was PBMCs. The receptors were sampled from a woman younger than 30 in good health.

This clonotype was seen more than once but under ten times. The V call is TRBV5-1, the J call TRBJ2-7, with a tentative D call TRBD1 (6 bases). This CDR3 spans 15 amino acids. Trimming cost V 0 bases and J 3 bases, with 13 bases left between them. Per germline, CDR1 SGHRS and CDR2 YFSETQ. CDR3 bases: TGCGCCAGCAGCTTGGTTGGGACACGCAACTACGAGCAGTACTTC. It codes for CASSLVGTRNYEQYF.

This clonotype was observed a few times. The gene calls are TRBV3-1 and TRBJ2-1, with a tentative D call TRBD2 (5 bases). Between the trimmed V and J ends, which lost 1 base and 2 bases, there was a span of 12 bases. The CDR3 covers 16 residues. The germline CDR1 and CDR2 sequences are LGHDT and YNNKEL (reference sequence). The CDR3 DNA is TGTGCCAGCAGCCAAGTTATCGGGGTCGCCTACAATGAGCAGTTCTTC. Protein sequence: CASSQVIGVAYNEQFF.

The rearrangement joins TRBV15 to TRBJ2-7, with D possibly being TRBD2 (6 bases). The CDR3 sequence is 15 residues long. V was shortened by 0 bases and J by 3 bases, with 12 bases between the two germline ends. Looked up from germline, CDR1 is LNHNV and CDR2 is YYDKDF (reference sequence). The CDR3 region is CATSREAGTLYEQYF. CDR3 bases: TGTGCCACCAGCAGAGAAGCGGGTACTCTCTACGAGCAGTACTTC. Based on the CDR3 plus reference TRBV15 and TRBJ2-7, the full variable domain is DAMVIQNPRYQVTQFGKPVTLSCSQTLNHNVMYWYQQKSSQAPKLLFHYYDKDFNNEADTPDNFQSRRPNTSFCFLDIRSPGLGDTAMYLCATSREAGTLYEQYFGPGTRLTVT.

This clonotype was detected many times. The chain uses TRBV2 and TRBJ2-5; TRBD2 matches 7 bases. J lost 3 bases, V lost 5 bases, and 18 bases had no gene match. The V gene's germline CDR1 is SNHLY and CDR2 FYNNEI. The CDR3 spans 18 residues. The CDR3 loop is CASSFRPLLMAGEETQYF. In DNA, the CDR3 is TGTGCCAGCAGTTTTCGACCGCTTCTGATGGCGGGGGAAGAGACCCAGTACTTC.

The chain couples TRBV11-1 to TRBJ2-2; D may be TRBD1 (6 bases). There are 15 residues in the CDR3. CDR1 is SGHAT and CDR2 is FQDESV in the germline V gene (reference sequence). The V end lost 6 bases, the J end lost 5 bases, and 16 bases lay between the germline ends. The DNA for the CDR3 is TGTGCCAGCAGACCCGGACAGACTTATACCGGGGAGCTGTTTTTT. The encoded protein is CASRPGQTYTGELFF.

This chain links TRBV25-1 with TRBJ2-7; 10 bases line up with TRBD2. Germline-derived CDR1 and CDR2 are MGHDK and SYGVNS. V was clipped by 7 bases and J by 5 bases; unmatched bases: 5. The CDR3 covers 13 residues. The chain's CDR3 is CASTLAGVHEQYF. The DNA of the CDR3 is TGTGCCAGCACCCTAGCGGGAGTCCACGAGCAGTACTTC.

The CDR3 loop reads CASSLVLQGNYGYTF. CDR3 DNA: TGTGCCAGCAGTTTAGTTCTACAGGGGAACTATGGCTACACCTTC. This chain links TRBV12-3 or TRBV12-4 with TRBJ1-2; 7 bases are shared with TRBD1. V trimming: 1 base; J trimming: 2 bases; junction bases outside the gene matches: 4. This CDR3 is 15 amino acids long.

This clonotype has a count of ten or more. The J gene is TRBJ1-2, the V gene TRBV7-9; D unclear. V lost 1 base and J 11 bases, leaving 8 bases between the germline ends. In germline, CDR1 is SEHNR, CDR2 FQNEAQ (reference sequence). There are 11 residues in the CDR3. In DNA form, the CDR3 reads TGTGCCAGCAGCTTAGTGGGGTTTTACACCTTC. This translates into CASSLVGFYTF.

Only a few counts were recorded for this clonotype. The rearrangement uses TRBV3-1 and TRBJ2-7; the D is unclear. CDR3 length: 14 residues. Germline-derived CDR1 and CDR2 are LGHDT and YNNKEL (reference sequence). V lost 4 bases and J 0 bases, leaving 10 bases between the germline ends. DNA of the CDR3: TGTGCCAGCAGCCCCCCGTGGAACTCCTACGAGCAGTACTTC. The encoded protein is CASSPPWNSYEQYF.

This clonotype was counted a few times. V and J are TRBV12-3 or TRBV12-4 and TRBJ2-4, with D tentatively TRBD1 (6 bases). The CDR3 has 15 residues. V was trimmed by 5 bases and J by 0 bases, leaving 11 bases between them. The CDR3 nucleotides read TGTGCCAGCAGTACAGGGCGTCTAGCCAAAAACATTCAGTACTTC. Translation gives CASSTGRLAKNIQYF.

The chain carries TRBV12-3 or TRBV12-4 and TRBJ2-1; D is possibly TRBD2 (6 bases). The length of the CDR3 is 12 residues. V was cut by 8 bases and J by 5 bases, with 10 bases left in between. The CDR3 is CASLATHNEQFF. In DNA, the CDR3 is TGTGCCAGCCTAGCGACCCACAATGAGCAGTTCTTC.

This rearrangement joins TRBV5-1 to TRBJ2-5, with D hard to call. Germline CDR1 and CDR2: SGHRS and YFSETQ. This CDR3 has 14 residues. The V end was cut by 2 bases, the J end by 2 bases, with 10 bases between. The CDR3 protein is CASSFFSLQETQYF. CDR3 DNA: TGCGCCAGCAGCTTTTTTTCCTTGCAAGAGACCCAGTACTTC.

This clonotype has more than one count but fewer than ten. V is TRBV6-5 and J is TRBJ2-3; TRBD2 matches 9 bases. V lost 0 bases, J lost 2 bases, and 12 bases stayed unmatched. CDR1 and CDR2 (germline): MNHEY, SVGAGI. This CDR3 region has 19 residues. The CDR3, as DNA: TGTGCCAGCAGTTACTCGATCCCCGGACTAGCGACCCACACAGATACGCAGTATTTT. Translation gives CASSYSIPGLATHTDTQYF.

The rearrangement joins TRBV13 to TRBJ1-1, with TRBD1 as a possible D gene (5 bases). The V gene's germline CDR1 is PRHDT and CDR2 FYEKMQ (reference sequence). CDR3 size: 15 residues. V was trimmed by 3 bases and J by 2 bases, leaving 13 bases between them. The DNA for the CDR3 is TGTGCCAGCAGCTTCCGAAGACAGACCAACACTGAAGCTTTCTTT. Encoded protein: CASSFRRQTNTEAFF.

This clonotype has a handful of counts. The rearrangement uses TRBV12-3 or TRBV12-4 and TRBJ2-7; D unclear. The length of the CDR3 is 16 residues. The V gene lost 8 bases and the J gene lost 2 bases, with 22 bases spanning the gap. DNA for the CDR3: TGTGCCAGCGGTCACACAAGGTCTTATCAGACCTACGAGCAGTACTTC. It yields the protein CASGHTRSYQTYEQYF.

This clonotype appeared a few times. The CDR3 region has the DNA TGCGCCAGCAGCTTGGAGGGTAGCGGCTACGAGCAGTACTTC. This codes for CASSLEGSGYEQYF. The chain links TRBV5-1 to TRBJ2-7, with D possibly TRBD2 on 6 matching bases. The CDR3 contains 14 residues. V was cut by 0 bases and J by 3 bases, with 10 bases left in between. Germline V lookup: CDR1 SGHRS, CDR2 YFSETQ.

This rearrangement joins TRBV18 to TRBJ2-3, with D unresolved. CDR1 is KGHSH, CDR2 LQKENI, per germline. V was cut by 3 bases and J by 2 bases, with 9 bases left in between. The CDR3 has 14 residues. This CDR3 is CASSPPVVTDTQYF. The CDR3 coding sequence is TGTGCCAGCTCACCTCCAGTTGTCACAGATACGCAGTATTTT.

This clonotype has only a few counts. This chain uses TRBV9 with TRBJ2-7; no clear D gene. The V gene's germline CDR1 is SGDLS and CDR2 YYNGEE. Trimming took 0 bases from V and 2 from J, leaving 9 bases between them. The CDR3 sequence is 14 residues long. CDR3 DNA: TGTGCCAGCAGCGTAGGTCCCACTACCTACGAGCAGTACTTC. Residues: CASSVGPTTYEQYF.

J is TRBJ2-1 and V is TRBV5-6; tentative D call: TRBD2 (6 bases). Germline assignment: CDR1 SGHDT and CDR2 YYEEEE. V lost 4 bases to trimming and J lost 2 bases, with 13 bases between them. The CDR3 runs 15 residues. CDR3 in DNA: TGTGCCAGCAGCCAACGTTGGGGGGCCTACAATGAGCAGTTCTTC. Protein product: CASSQRWGAYNEQFF.